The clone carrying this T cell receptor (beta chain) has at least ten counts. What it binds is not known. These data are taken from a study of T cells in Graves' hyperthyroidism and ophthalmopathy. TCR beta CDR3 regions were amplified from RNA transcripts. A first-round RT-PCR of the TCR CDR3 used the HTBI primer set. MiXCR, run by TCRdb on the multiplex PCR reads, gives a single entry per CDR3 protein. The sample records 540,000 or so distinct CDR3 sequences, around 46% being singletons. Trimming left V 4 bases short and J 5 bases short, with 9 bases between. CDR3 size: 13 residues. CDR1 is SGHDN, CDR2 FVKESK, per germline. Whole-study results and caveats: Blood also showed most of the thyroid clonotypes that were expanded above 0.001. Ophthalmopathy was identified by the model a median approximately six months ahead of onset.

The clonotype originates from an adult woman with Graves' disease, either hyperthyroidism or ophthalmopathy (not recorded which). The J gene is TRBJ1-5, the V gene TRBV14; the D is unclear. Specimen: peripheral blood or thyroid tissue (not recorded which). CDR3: CASSPDHDQPQHF. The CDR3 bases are TGTGCCAGCAGCCCCGACCACGATCAGCCCCAGCATTTT.